A single sample gave rise to the 3 T cell receptor beta chains below, sequenced in a study of blood T cell repertoires in COVID-19. The method was immunoSEQ multiplex PCR; TCRdb's version includes in-frame clones alone and lacks a portion of them. The profile shows 45,000 to 65,000 clones, more than 80% of them singletons. The sample consisted of peripheral blood. Receptor source: a human donor in a cohort sampled during active COVID-19.

The V call is TRBV7-3, the J call TRBJ1-2, with D maybe TRBD1 (5 bases). Germline CDR1 is SGHTA and CDR2 is FQGTGA. V lost 2 bases to trimming and J lost 0 bases, with 13 bases between them. CDR3 length: 16 amino acids. DNA for the CDR3: TGTGCCAGCAGCTTACACGGAGGGGCAGCTAACTATGGCTACACCTTC. Translation: CASSLHGGAANYGYTF.

This chain connects TRBV6-2 or TRBV6-3 to TRBJ2-3; 14 bases agree with TRBD2. The length of the CDR3 is 15 residues. The germline V gene encodes CDR1 MNHEY and CDR2 SVGEGT. Trimming took 5 bases from V and 4 from J; bases not matched to a gene: 2. CDR3 coding DNA: TGTGCCAGCAGTCAGACTAGCGGGGGGGCAGATACGCAGTATTTT. Translated: CASSQTSGGADTQYF.

Only one count was recorded for this clone. V and J are TRBV3-1 (or the pseudogene TRBV3-2) and TRBJ1-1; D uncertain. Deletions cut 0 bases from V and 13 bases from J, with 18 bases between. Looked up from germline, CDR1 is LGHDT and CDR2 is YNNKEL (reference sequence). The CDR3 contains 14 residues. The CDR3 here is CASSQESPGEGNFF. The CDR3 DNA sequence: TGTGCCAGCAGCCAAGAAAGTCCCGGGGAAGGTAATTTCTTT.